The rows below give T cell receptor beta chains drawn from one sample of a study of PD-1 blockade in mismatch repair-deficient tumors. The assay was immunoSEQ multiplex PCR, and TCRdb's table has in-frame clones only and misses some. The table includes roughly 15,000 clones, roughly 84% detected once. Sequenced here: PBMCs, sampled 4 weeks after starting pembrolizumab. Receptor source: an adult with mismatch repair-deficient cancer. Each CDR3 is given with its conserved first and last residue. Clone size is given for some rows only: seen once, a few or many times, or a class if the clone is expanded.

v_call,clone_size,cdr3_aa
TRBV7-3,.,CASSANTGDTEAFF
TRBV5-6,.,CASSRKLAGDHQPQHF
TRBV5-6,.,CASSRLAGVETQYF
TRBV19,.,CASSIRLELFF
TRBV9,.,CASSVAPDSSSYEQYF
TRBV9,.,CASSGSSGTDTQYF
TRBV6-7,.,CASSEQGATEAFF
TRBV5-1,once,CASSLAGQGSEETQYF
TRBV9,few,CASSASGTHNAYEQYF
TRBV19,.,CASSPLADHNEQFF
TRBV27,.,CASSSPGHISYEQYF
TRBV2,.,CASSDPAGAPGGELFF
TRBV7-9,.,CASSLDTGGAQFF
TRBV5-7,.,CASSLADLSYEQYF
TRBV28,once,CASRVRDRYSGNTIYF
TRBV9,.,CASSRDTYNEQFF
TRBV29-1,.,CSARQGASYEQYF
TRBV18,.,CASSPRGDRTGELFF
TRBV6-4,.,CASSERATRATDTQYF
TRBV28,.,CASSPGLLLYEQYF
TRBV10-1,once,CASSAPQGDAFWRGNTIYF
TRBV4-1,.,CASSQEREGWELFF
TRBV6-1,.,CASSEILGHKDF
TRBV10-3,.,CAISDPTSGNETQYF
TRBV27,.,CASSPGPSPHNEQFF
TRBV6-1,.,CASTGGARTYGYTF
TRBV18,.,CASSTGRDAKNIQYF
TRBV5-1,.,CASRVRDRGSYEQYF
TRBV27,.,CASSPLRGKSYEQYF
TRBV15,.,CATSRQGVGNTEAFF
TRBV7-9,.,CASSLLGASKSDTQYF
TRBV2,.,CASSEAKRVGETQYF
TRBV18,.,CASSPSRTKNTGELFF
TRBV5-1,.,CASSFTGSEQYF
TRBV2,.,CARQGNTEAFF
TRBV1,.,CTSSQVNSGSTDTQYF
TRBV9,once,CASSGWRNTEAFF
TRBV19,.,CASSRLAGGYTGELFF
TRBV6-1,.,CASSEAGRATNEKLFF
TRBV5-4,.,CASSTKTGSSYEQYF
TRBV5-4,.,CASSRTGTSNNEQFF
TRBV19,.,CASSAGTGGYEQYF
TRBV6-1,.,CASSEARRGSYTF
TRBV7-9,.,CASSFGGLVTYEQYF
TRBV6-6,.,CATARQGDYEQYF
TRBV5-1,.,CASSLEASSDEQFF
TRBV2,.,CASIYRDMNTEAFF
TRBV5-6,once,CASSIGTGSLGYTF
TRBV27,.,CASSLYSGSSTDTQYF
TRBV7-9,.,CASSLNRTLAGGQETQYF
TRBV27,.,CASSPYINSPLHF
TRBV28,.,CASSPGGRRTEAFF
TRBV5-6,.,CASSLINNRIRDLQYF
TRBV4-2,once,CASSPRNRGFGTEAFF